Listed below are T cell receptor beta chains from one sample, sequenced in a study of blood T cell repertoires in COVID-19. Assay: immunoSEQ multiplex PCR; the TCRdb copy retains only in-frame clones and omits some. The sample holds hundreds of thousands of clones, over 75% seen once. The sample consisted of peripheral blood. The receptor set was obtained from a woman in her 30s with acute or convalescent COVID-19. Both conserved end residues are part of each CDR3. D genes are given only for firm matches. A row's size may be missing; if present it is once, few, many or a size class.

20 - TRBJ2-1 TRBV4-3 - CASSHGDRGTLAGAPGEQFF TGCGCCAGCAGCCATGGGGACAGGGGGACCCTAGCGGGGGCCCCCGGGGAGCAGTTCTTC
16 TRBD2 TRBJ2-2 TRBV9 - CASSKTGTSATGELFF TGTGCCAGCAGCAAGACTGGGACTAGCGCCACCGGGGAGCTGTTTTTT
16 TRBD1 TRBJ2-7 TRBV27 - CASGVQGTGRPYEQYF TGTGCCAGCGGGGTGCAGGGGACAGGGCGGCCTTACGAGCAGTACTTC
15 - TRBJ2-7 TRBV6-4 - CASSDPRDTTYEQYF TGTGCCAGCAGTGATCCCCGGGACACTACCTACGAGCAGTACTTC
17 - TRBJ1-1 TRBV21-1 - CASSILDSLIGGTEAFF TGTGCCAGCAGCATTCTTGACAGTCTCATAGGGGGCACTGAAGCTTTCTTT
12 - TRBJ2-7 TRBV7-2 - CASSKLSYEQYF TGTGCCAGCAGCAAGCTTAGCTACGAGCAGTACTTC
17 TRBD2 TRBJ2-7 TRBV6-2/TRBV6-3 once CASSYYPREGFLYEQYF TGTGCCAGCAGTTACTACCCGCGGGAGGGCTTCTTGTACGAGCAGTACTTC
17 TRBD1 TRBJ2-1 TRBV5-1 - CASSGGQGFVVYNEQFF TGCGCCAGCAGCGGGGGACAGGGGTTCGTGGTTTACAATGAGCAGTTCTTC
15 TRBD2 TRBJ2-1 TRBV2 - CASRTTLAEYNEQFF TGTGCCAGCAGGACAACGCTAGCGGAATACAATGAGCAGTTCTTC
14 TRBD2 TRBJ2-2 TRBV5-1 - CASSSGTSTGELFF TGCGCCAGCAGCTCGGGGACTAGTACCGGGGAGCTGTTTTTT
14 - TRBJ2-1 TRBV29-1 few CSVARSSSYNEQFF TGCAGCGTTGCGAGGTCTAGCTCCTACAATGAGCAGTTCTTC
16 TRBD2 TRBJ2-1 TRBV9 - CASREGLADSYNEQFF TGTGCCAGCAGAGAGGGACTAGCTGATTCCTACAATGAGCAGTTCTTC
16 TRBD2 TRBJ2-2 TRBV27 - CASRPTLAENTGELFF TGTGCCAGCAGACCCACACTAGCGGAGAACACCGGGGAGCTGTTTTTT
18 TRBD1 TRBJ1-5 TRBV7-8 - CASSFRDRGILGNQPQHF TGTGCCAGCAGCTTCCGGGACAGGGGAATATTAGGCAATCAGCCCCAGCATTTT
15 - TRBJ2-7 TRBV11-3 - CASSFSGIPTYEQYF TGTGCCAGCAGCTTCAGCGGTATTCCTACCTACGAGCAGTACTTC
15 TRBD2 TRBJ2-5 TRBV11-2 - CASSLGGRGGETQYF TGTGCCAGCAGCTTAGGCGGGAGGGGGGGAGAGACCCAGTACTTC
11 - TRBJ2-3 TRBV5-1 - CASKTADTQYF TGCGCCAGCAAGACTGCAGATACGCAGTATTTT
14 TRBD2 TRBJ2-2 TRBV19 - CATRTSGSTGELFF TGTGCCACCAGGACTAGCGGGAGCACCGGGGAGCTGTTTTTT
20 TRBD1 TRBJ2-7 TRBV5-8 - CASSLDPPDRGRGSYYEQYF TGTGCCAGCAGCTTGGATCCTCCGGACAGGGGCAGGGGTTCTTACTACGAGCAGTACTTC
13 - TRBJ1-1 TRBV7-2 - CASSKVGNTEAFF TGTGCCAGCAGCAAAGTCGGGAACACTGAAGCTTTCTTT
12 TRBD2 TRBJ2-1 TRBV19 few CASSMGTSSQFF TGTGCCAGTAGTATGGGGACTAGTTCGCAGTTCTTC
13 - TRBJ2-1 TRBV24-1 - CATSDPGTEKQFF TGTGCCACCAGTGATCCCGGCACAGAGAAGCAGTTCTTC